This paragraph reports one TCR beta chain. Stated treatment: oral pan-JAK inhibitor, 5-10 mg twice daily. Researchers gathered lesional scalp punch biopsies and peripheral blood from patients with alopecia areata. Extraction and reverse transcription of RNA yielded cDNA as the sequencing template. Sequenced by immunoSEQ multiplex PCR; TCRdb stores in-frame clones only, minus some. The sample lists about 210,000 clones, 50% to 70% occurring once. This sample was taken from a study of CD8+ T cells in alopecia areata. CDR3 length: 13 residues. The V and J ends lost 4 bases and 3 bases, in that order; junction bases with no gene match: 4. Per the germline V gene, CDR1 is SGHRS and CDR2 is YFSETQ.

The chain has TRBV5-1 and TRBJ2-7; TRBD1 aligns across 7 bases. The receptor was isolated from a human donor with alopecia areata. The sequencing here drew on CD4+ T cells sorted from blood, taken at week 4, from a patient treated with tofacitinib. CDR3 protein: CASSPGQIYEQYF. The CDR3 DNA follows: TGCGCCAGCAGCCCGGGACAGATCTACGAGCAGTACTTC.